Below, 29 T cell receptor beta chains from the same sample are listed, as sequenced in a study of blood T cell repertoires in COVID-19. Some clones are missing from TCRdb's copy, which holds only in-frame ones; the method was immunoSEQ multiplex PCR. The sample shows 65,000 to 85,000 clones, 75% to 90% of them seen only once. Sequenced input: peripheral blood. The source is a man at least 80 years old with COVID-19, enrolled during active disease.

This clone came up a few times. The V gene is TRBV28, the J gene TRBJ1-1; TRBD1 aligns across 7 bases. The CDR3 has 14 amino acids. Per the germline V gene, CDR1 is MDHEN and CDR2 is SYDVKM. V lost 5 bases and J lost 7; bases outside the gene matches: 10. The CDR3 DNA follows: TGTGCCAGCAGTCTACAGGGGATAAAGGGTGAAGCTTTCTTT. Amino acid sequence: CASSLQGIKGEAFF.

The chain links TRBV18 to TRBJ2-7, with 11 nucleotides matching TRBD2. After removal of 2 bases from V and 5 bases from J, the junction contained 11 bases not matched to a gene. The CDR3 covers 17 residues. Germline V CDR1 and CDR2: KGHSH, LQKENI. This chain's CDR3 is CASSPKRLAGPGNEQYF. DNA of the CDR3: TGTGCCAGCTCACCAAAAAGACTAGCGGGGCCGGGAAACGAGCAGTACTTC. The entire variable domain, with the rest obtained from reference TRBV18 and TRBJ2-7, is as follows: NAGVMQNPRHLVRRRGQEARLRCSPMKGHSHVYWYRQLPEEGLKFMVYLQKENIIDESGMPKERFSAEFPKEGPSILRIQQVVRGDSAAYFCASSPKRLAGPGNEQYFGPGTRLTVT.

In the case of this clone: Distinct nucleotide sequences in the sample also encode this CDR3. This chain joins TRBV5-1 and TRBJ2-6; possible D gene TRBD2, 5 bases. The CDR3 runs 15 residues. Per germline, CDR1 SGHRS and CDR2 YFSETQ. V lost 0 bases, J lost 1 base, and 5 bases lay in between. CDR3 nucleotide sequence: TGCGCCAGCAGCTTGGGAGGGTCTGGGGCCAACGTCCTGACTTTC. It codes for CASSLGGSGANVLTF.

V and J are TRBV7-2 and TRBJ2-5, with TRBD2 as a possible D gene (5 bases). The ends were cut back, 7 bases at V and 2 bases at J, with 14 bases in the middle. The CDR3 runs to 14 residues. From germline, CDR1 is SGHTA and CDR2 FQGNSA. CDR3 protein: CASNRGSPQETQYF. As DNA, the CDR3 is TGTGCCAGCAACCGGGGATCGCCTCAAGAGACCCAGTACTTC.

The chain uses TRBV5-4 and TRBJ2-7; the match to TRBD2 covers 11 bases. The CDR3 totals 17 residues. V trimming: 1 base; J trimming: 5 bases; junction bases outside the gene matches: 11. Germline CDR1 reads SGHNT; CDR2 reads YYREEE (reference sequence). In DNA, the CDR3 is TGTGCCAGCAGCTTGCACCTCGTAGCGGGGGGGCTCAACGAGCAGTACTTC. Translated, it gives CASSLHLVAGGLNEQYF.

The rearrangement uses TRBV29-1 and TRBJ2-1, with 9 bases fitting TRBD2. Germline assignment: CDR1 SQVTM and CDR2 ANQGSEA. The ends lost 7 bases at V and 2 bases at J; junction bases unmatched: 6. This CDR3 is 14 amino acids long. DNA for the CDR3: TGCAGCGGCCAGCGGGGGGTCCCCTACAATGAGCAGTTCTTC. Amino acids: CSGQRGVPYNEQFF.

Written as DNA, the CDR3 is TGTGCCAGTACCGCGTCGGGAGCAACTAATGAAAAACTGTTTTTT. Protein sequence: CASTASGATNEKLFF. The gene calls are TRBV19 and TRBJ1-4; D unresolved. V lost 7 bases to trimming and J lost 0 bases, with 12 bases between them. The CDR3 sequence is 15 residues long. CDR1 is LNHDA and CDR2 is SQIVND in the germline V gene (reference sequence).

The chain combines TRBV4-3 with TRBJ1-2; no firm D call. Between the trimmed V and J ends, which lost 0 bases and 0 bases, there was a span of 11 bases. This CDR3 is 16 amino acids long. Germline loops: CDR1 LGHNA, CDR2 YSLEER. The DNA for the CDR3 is TGCGCCAGCAGCCAAGAGGCAGGCCGATCTAACTATGGCTACACCTTC. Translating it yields CASSQEAGRSNYGYTF.

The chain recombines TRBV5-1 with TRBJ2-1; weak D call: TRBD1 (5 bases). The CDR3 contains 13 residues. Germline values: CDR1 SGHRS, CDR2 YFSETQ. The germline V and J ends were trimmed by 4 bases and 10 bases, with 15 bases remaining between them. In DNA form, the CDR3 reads TGCGCCAGCAGCACCAACAGGCAGCTCGAGCAGTTCTTC. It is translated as CASSTNRQLEQFF.

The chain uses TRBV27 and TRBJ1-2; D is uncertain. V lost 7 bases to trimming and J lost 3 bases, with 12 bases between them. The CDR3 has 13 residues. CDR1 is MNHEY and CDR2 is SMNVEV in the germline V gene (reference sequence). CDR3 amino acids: CASTKSGDYGYTF. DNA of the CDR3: TGTGCCAGCACTAAGTCCGGGGACTATGGCTACACCTTC.

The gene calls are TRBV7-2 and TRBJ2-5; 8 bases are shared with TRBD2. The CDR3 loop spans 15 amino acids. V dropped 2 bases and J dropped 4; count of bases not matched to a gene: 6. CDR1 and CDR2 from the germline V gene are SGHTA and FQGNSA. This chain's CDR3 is CASSLNGGAGETQYF. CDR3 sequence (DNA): TGTGCCAGCAGCTTAAACGGGGGGGCCGGAGAGACCCAGTACTTC. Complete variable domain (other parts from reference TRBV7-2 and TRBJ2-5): GAGVSQSPSNKVTEKGKDVELRCDPISGHTALYWYRQSLGQGLEFLIYFQGNSAPDKSGLPSDRFSAERTGGSVSTLTIQRTQQEDSAVYLCASSLNGGAGETQYFGPGTRLLVL.

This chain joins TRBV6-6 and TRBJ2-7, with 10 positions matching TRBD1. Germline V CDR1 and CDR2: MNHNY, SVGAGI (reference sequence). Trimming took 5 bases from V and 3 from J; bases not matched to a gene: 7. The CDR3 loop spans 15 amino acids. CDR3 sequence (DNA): TGTGCCAGCAGTAAAACCCGGGACAGGGGCTACGAGCAGTACTTC. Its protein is CASSKTRDRGYEQYF.

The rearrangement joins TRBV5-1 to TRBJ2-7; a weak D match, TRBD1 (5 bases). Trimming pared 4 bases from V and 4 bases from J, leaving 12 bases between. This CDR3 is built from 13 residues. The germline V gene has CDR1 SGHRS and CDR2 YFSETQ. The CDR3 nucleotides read TGCGCCAGCAGCAACCTCCAGGGTTACGAGCAGTACTTC. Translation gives CASSNLQGYEQYF.

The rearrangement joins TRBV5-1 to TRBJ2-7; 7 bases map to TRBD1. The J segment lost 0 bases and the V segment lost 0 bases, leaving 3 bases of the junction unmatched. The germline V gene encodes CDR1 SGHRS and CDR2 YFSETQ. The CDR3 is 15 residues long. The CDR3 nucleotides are TGCGCCAGCAGCTTGGCCAGGGGGAGCTCCTACGAGCAGTACTTC. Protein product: CASSLARGSSYEQYF.

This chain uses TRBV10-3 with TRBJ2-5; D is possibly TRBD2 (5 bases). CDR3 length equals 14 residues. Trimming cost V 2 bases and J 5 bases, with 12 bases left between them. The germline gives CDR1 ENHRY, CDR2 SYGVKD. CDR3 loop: CAISEMASGETQYF. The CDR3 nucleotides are TGTGCCATCAGTGAGATGGCCTCGGGGGAGACCCAGTACTTC.

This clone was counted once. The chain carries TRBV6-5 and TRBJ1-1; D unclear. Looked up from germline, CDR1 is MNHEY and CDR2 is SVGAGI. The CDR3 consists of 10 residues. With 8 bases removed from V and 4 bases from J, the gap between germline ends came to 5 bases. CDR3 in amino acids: CASVRTEAFF. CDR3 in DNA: TGTGCCAGCGTGCGCACTGAAGCTTTCTTT.

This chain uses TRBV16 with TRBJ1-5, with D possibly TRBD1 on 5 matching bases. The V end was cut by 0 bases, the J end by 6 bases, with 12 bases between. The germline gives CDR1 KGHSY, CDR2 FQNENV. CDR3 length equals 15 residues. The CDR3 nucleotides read TGTGCCAGCAGCCAATCCGGCCAGGGAGGTCAGCCCCAGCATTTT. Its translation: CASSQSGQGGQPQHF. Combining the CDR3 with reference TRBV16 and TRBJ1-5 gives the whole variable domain GEEVAQTPKHLVRGEGQKAKLYCAPIKGHSYVFWYQQVLKNEFKFLISFQNENVFDETGMPKERFSAKCLPNSPCSLEIQATKLEDSAVYFCASSQSGQGGQPQHFGDGTRLSIL.

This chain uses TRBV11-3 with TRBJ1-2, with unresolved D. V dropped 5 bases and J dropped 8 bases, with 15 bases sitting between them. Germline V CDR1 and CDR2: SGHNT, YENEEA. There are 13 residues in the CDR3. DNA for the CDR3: TGTGCCAGCAGCCCCCTTGTGGGCCTGGGCTACACCTTC. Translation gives CASSPLVGLGYTF.

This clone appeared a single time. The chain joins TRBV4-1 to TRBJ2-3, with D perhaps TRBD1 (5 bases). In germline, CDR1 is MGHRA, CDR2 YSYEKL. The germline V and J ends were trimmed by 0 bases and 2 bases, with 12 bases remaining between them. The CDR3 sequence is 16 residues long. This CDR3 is CASSQELTGFTDTQYF. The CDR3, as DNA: TGCGCCAGCAGCCAAGAACTTACAGGATTCACAGATACGCAGTATTTT.

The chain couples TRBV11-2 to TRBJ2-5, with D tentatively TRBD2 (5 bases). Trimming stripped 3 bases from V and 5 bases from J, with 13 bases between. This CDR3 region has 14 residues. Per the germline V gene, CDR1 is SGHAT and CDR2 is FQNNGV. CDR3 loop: CASSFVEGAETQYF. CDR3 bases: TGTGCCAGCAGCTTCGTAGAGGGAGCGGAGACCCAGTACTTC.

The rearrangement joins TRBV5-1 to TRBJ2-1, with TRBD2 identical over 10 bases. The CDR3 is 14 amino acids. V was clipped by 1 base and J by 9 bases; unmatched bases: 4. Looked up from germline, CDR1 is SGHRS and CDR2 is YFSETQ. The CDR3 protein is CASSLRTSGSEQFF. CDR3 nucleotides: TGCGCCAGCAGCTTGCGGACTAGCGGCAGTGAGCAGTTCTTC.

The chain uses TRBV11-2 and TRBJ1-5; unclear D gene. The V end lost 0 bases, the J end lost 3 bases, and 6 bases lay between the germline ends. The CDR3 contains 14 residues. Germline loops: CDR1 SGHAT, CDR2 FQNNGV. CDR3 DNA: TGTGCCAGCAGCTTAGACAGGTTCAATCAGCCCCAGCATTTT. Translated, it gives CASSLDRFNQPQHF. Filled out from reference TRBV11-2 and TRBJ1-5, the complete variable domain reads EAGVAQSPRYKIIEKRQSVAFWCNPISGHATLYWYQQILGQGPKLLIQFQNNGVVDDSQLPKDRFSAERLKGVDSTLKIQPAKLEDSAVYLCASSLDRFNQPQHFGDGTRLSIL.

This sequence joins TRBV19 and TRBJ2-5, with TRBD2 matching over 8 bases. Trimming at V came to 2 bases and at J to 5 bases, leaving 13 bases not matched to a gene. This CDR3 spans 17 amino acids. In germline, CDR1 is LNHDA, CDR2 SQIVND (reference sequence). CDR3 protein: CASSILYRGGVWETQYF. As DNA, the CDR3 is TGTGCCAGTAGTATATTATACCGGGGGGGGGTCTGGGAGACCCAGTACTTC. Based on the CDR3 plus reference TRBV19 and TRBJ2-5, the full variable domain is DGGITQSPKYLFRKEGQNVTLSCEQNLNHDAMYWYRQDPGQGLRLIYYSQIVNDFQKGDIAEGYSVSREKKESFPLTVTSAQKNPTAFYLCASSILYRGGVWETQYFGPGTRLLVL.

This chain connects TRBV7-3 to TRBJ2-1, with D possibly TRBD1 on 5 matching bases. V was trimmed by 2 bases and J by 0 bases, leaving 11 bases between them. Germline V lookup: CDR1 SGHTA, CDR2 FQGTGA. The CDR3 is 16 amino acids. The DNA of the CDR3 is TGTGCCAGCAGCTTACGCGGAGACAGCTCCTACAATGAGCAGTTCTTC. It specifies CASSLRGDSSYNEQFF.

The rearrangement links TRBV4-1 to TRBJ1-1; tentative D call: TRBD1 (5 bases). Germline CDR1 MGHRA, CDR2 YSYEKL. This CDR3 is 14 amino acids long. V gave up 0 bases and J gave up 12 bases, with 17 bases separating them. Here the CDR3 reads CASSQDQARGLTFF. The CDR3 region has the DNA TGCGCCAGCAGCCAAGACCAGGCCCGGGGGTTGACTTTCTTT.

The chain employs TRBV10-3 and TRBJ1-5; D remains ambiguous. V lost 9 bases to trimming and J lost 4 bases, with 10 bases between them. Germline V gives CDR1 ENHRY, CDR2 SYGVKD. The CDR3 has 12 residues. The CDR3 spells CAIAKENQPQHF. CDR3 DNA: TGTGCCATAGCGAAGGAGAATCAGCCCCAGCATTTT.

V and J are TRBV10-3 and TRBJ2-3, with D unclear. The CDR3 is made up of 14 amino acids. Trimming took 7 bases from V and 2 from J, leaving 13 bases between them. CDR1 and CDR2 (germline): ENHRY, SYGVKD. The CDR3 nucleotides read TGTGCCATCAAAGAAGCTTTCGCCACAGATACGCAGTATTTT. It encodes CAIKEAFATDTQYF.

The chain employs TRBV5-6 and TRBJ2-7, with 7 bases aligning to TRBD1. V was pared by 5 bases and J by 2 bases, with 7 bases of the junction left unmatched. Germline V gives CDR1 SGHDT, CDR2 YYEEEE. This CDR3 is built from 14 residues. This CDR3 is CASRDRVHPYEQYF. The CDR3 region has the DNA TGTGCCAGCAGAGACAGGGTGCACCCCTACGAGCAGTACTTC.

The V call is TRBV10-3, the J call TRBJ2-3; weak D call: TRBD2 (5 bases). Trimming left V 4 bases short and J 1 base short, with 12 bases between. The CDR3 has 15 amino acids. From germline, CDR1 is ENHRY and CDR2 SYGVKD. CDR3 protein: CAISASSRRTDTQYF. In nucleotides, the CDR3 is TGTGCCATCAGTGCTTCTAGCAGACGCACAGATACGCAGTATTTT.